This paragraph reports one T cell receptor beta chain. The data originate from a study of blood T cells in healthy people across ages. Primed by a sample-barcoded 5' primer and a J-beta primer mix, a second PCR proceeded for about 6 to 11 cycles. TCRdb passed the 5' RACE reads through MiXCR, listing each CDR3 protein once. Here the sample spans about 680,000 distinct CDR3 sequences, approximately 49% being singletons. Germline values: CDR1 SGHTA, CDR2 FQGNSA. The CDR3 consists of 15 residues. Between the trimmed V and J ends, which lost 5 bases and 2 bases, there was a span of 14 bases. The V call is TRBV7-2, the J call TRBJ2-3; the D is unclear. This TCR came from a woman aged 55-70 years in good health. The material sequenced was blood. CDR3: CASSPGLRLTDTQYF. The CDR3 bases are TGTGCCAGCAGCCCTGGTTTACGACTCACAGATACGCAGTATTTT.